What follows are 27 T cell receptor beta chains derived from one specimen sequenced in a study of monozygotic twins with inflammatory bowel disease. Each CDR3 protein gets one entry in TCRdb, which reprocessed the 5' RACE reads and gives no DNA. The sample yields around 100,000 distinct CDR3 sequences, of which the top ten take up approximately 2%. Input material: blood. The receptors were gathered from a human donor with ulcerative colitis or Crohn's disease, or a healthy co-twin of an affected twin (not recorded which).

The CDR3 is CASSPHRDRVVNEQFF. V gene TRBV7-9 combines with J gene TRBJ2-1; TCRdb's assignment of TRBD1 cannot be checked, as there is no DNA. From germline, CDR1 is SEHNR and CDR2 FQNEAQ (reference sequence). The CDR3 runs 16 residues.

The chain couples TRBV28 to TRBJ2-1; TCRdb selects TRBD1, and the lack of DNA leaves this call unchecked. The germline V gene encodes CDR1 MDHEN and CDR2 SYDVKM. This CDR3 is 12 amino acids long. The CDR3: CAIVRGDNEQFF.

The V and J genes are TRBV19 and TRBJ1-1; TCRdb lists TRBD1, though no DNA is available to test this call. CDR1 and CDR2 from the germline V gene are LNHDA and SQIVND (reference sequence). CDR3 size: 15 residues. This CDR3 is CASSMIPDRVTEAFF.

The chain employs TRBV11-3 and TRBJ1-1. The CDR3 spans 12 residues. The V gene's germline CDR1 is SGHNT and CDR2 YENEEA. Here the CDR3 reads CASSFMNTEAFF.

J is TRBJ2-3 and V is TRBV14; TCRdb's D gene call, TRBD2, goes unchecked for lack of DNA. The CDR3 runs 19 residues. CDR1 SGHDN and CDR2 FVKESK come from the germline V gene. The CDR3 sequence: CASSQSLLPGGPATDTQYF.

The chain carries TRBV4-3 and TRBJ2-2; TCRdb lists TRBD2, though no DNA is available to test this call. Germline values: CDR1 LGHNA, CDR2 YSLEER. CDR3 length: 17 amino acids. The CDR3 is CASSRSLAGENTGELFF.

V and J are TRBV20-1 and TRBJ2-1; no DNA is available, so the TRBD1 call from TCRdb remains unchecked. The CDR3 length is 15 residues. Germline CDR1 is DFQATT and CDR2 is SNEGSKA (reference sequence). This chain's CDR3 is CSARTMDRGLGEQFF.

The V and J genes are TRBV29-1 and TRBJ2-7; as DNA is missing, the TRBD1 call by TCRdb cannot be tested. CDR1 and CDR2 (germline): SQVTM, ANQGSEA. The CDR3 spans 14 residues. The CDR3 spells CSVDGGQGINEQYF.

V is TRBV4-3 and J is TRBJ2-3; TCRdb returns TRBD1, unconfirmable since there is no DNA. Per germline, CDR1 LGHNA and CDR2 YSLEER. CDR3 size: 16 residues. CDR3: CASSQVGRGFTDTQYF.

The rearrangement links TRBV27 to TRBJ2-3; TCRdb picks TRBD2, but there is no DNA to check that call. Germline CDR1 reads MNHEY; CDR2 reads SMNVEV (reference sequence). This CDR3 comprises 16 residues. Here the CDR3 reads CASRSPSSGGIDTQYF.

The chain employs TRBV7-3 and TRBJ2-1; TCRdb lists TRBD1, though no DNA is available to test this call. There are 15 residues in the CDR3. Germline assignment: CDR1 SGHTA and CDR2 FQGTGA. The CDR3: CASSLVGASYNEQFF. The variable domain in full, completed from reference TRBV7-3 and TRBJ2-1, reads GAGVSQTPSNKVTEKGKYVELRCDPISGHTALYWYRQSLGQGPEFLIYFQGTGAADDSGLPNDRFFAVRPEGSVSTLKIQRTERGDSAVYLCASSLVGASYNEQFFGPGTRLTVL.

This sequence joins TRBV27 and TRBJ2-7; TCRdb's D call of TRBD1 is untestable without DNA. Germline values: CDR1 MNHEY, CDR2 SMNVEV (reference sequence). The CDR3 contains 11 residues. CDR3 region: CASSNRDEQYF.

The chain uses TRBV3-1 and TRBJ2-7. The CDR3 has 13 amino acids. Per the germline V gene, CDR1 is LGHDT and CDR2 is YNNKEL (reference sequence). CDR3 protein: CASSQSIPYEQYF.

The chain uses TRBV4-3 and TRBJ2-5; TCRdb proposes TRBD1, but this gene call is untestable without DNA. From germline, CDR1 is LGHNA and CDR2 YSLEER. The CDR3 totals 15 residues. The CDR3 spells CASSGGTGVRETQYF.

This chain uses TRBV28 with TRBJ2-5; TCRdb returns TRBD1, unconfirmable since there is no DNA. The CDR3 is 14 amino acids. From germline, CDR1 is MDHEN and CDR2 SYDVKM. CDR3 loop: CASSEQGVQETQYF.

The chain has TRBV7-2 and TRBJ1-1. The CDR3 length is 17 residues. Germline V CDR1 and CDR2: SGHTA, FQGNSA. The CDR3 sequence: CASSHKTGRVLNTEAFF. The whole variable domain, remainder taken from reference TRBV7-2 and TRBJ1-1, is GAGVSQSPSNKVTEKGKDVELRCDPISGHTALYWYRQSLGQGLEFLIYFQGNSAPDKSGLPSDRFSAERTGGSVSTLTIQRTQQEDSAVYLCASSHKTGRVLNTEAFFGQGTRLTVV.

This rearrangement joins TRBV5-1 to TRBJ2-6; TCRdb's D call of TRBD2 is untestable without DNA. From germline, CDR1 is SGHRS and CDR2 YFSETQ. This CDR3 spans 15 amino acids. This CDR3 reads CASSPGGLGANVLTF.

V and J are TRBV12-3 or TRBV12-4 and TRBJ1-2. The length of the CDR3 is 14 residues. The CDR3 reads CASSFSGGDYGYTF.

The V and J genes are TRBV7-9 and TRBJ2-7. Germline V CDR1 and CDR2: SEHNR, FQNEAQ (reference sequence). The CDR3 extends over 14 amino acids. CDR3 in amino acids: CASSLAERVGEQYF.

The chain links TRBV7-2 to TRBJ2-5; no DNA is available, so the TRBD2 call from TCRdb remains unchecked. Germline CDR1 and CDR2: SGHTA and FQGNSA. CDR3 length: 14 residues. This chain's CDR3 is CASSFSRQIETQYF. Complete variable domain (other parts from reference TRBV7-2 and TRBJ2-5): GAGVSQSPSNKVTEKGKDVELRCDPISGHTALYWYRQSLGQGLEFLIYFQGNSAPDKSGLPSDRFSAERTGGSVSTLTIQRTQQEDSAVYLCASSFSRQIETQYFGPGTRLLVL.

This chain uses TRBV5-1 with TRBJ1-6; the D call of TRBD1 rests on TCRdb alone, since no DNA is present to check it. The CDR3 extends over 14 amino acids. Germline values: CDR1 SGHRS, CDR2 YFSETQ. The CDR3 here is CASNPGSYNSPLHF.

The V gene is TRBV24-1, the J gene TRBJ2-2; TCRdb picks TRBD1, but there is no DNA to check that call. CDR3 length: 15 amino acids. The germline V gene encodes CDR1 KGHDR and CDR2 SFDVKD. CDR3 sequence: CATSDFGRVTGELFF.

The V gene is TRBV6-2 or TRBV6-3, the J gene TRBJ2-7. Germline V gene lookup returns CDR1 MNHEY and CDR2 SVGEGT. The CDR3 extends over 12 amino acids. CDR3 sequence: CASSYSRGEQYF.

V and J are TRBV28 and TRBJ2-7; TCRdb's assignment of TRBD1 cannot be checked, as there is no DNA. Per germline, CDR1 MDHEN and CDR2 SYDVKM. The length of the CDR3 is 15 residues. The CDR3 loop is CASSMASGTVYEQYF.

The chain couples TRBV7-3 to TRBJ2-3; TCRdb's D gene call, TRBD2, goes unchecked for lack of DNA. The CDR3 spans 13 residues. Germline loops: CDR1 SGHTA, CDR2 FQGTGA. CDR3: CASSNPGLLTQYF. Variable domain in full (rest from reference TRBV7-3 and TRBJ2-3): GAGVSQTPSNKVTEKGKYVELRCDPISGHTALYWYRQSLGQGPEFLIYFQGTGAADDSGLPNDRFFAVRPEGSVSTLKIQRTERGDSAVYLCASSNPGLLTQYFGPGTRLTVL.

The V and J genes are TRBV29-1 and TRBJ2-3. This CDR3 is built from 13 residues. Germline V gives CDR1 SQVTM, CDR2 ANQGSEA. The CDR3: CSVVIGGTDTQYF.

The J gene is TRBJ2-4, the V gene TRBV4-3; the D call of TRBD2 rests on TCRdb alone, since no DNA is present to check it. This CDR3 contains 16 residues. Germline loops: CDR1 LGHNA, CDR2 YSLEER. CDR3 sequence: CASSQDPPSGLTIQYF.